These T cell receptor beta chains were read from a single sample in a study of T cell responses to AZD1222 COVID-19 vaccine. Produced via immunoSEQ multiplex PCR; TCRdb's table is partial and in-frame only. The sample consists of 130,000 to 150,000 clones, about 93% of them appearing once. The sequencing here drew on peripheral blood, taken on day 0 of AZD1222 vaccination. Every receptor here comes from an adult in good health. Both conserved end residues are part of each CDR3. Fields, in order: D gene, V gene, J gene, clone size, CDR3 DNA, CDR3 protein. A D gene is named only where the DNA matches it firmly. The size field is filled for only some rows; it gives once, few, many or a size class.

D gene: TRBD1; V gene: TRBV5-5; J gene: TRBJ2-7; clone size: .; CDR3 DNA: TGTGCCAGCAGCCCGACAGGGGGCTACGAGCAGTACTTC; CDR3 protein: CASSPTGGYEQYF
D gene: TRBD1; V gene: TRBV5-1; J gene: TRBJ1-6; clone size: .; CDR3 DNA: TGCGCCAGCAGCTTTACAGGGGATAATTCACCCCTCCACTTT; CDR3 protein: CASSFTGDNSPLHF
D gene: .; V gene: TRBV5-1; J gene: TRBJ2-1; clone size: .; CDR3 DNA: TGCGCCAGCAGTGGTGCCAGACTCGGGAGCTCCTACAATGAGCAGTTCTTC; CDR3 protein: CASSGARLGSSYNEQFF
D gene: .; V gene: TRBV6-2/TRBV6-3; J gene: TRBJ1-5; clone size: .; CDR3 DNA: TGTGCCAGCAGTCCCGCGGGGGAGGCTCAGCCCCAGCATTTT; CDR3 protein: CASSPAGEAQPQHF
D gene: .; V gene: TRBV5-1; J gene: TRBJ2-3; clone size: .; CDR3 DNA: TGCGCCAGCAGCTTGGTGCGGGGGCGGACGCTAGGGGATACGCAGTATTTT; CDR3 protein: CASSLVRGRTLGDTQYF
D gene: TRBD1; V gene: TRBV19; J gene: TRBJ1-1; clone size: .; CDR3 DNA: TGTGCCAGTACCGACAGGGGAAGGAGCACTGAAGCTTTCTTT; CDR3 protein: CASTDRGRSTEAFF
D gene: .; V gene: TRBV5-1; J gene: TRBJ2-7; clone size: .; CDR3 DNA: TGCGCCAGCAGCTTGGGTCTGAGGGGGGCGTTATCCTTCTACGAGCAGTACTTC; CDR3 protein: CASSLGLRGALSFYEQYF
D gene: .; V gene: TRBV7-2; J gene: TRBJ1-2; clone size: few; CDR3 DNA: TGTGCCAGCAGCTTAGCCGTGGGGGCGGAATCGGTAGGTGGCTACACCTTC; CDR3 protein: CASSLAVGAESVGGYTF
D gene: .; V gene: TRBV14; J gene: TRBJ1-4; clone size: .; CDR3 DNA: TGTGCCAGCAGCCAAGCCCTGGGTGGCATTACAGAACTGTTTTTT; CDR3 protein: CASSQALGGITELFF
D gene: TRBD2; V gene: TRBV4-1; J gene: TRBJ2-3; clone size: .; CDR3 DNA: TGCGCCAGCAGCCAAGCCGGCGGGGGGGCACAAGATACGCAGTATTTT; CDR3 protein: CASSQAGGGAQDTQYF
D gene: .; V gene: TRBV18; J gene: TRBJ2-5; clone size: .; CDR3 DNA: TGTGCCAGCTCACCAGAGCGGGCTCAAGAGACCCAGTACTTC; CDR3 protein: CASSPERAQETQYF
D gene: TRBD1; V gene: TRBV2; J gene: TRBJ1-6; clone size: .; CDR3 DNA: TGTGCCAGCAGTCTCTACGGGACAGCCAATTCACCCCTCCACTTT; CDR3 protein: CASSLYGTANSPLHF
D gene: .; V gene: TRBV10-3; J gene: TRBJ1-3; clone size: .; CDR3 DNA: TGTGCCATCAGATCTACAGGAAGATTTAGAAACACCATATATTTT; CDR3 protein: CAIRSTGRFRNTIYF
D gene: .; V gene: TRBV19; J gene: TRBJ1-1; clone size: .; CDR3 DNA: TGTGCCAGTAGTATTATTCCGAGGGGTGAAGCTTTCTTT; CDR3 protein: CASSIIPRGEAFF
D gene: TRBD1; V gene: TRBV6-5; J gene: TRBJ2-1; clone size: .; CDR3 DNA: TGTGCCAGCAGTTACTCTAGGGGGCCCTACAATGAGCAGTTCTTC; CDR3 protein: CASSYSRGPYNEQFF
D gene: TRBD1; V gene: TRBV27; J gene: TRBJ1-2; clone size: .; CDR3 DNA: TGTGCCAGCGGGACAGGTTCCTTCTGGGGCTACACCTTC; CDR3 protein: CASGTGSFWGYTF
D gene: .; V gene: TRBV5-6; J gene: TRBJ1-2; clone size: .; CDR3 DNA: TGTGCCAGCAGCTTTGGGGTTAATCCCTATGGCTACACCTTC; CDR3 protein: CASSFGVNPYGYTF
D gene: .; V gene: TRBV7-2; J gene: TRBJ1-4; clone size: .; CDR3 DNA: TGTGCCAGCACCTCGGACGTTACTTATGAAAAACTGTTTTTT; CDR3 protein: CASTSDVTYEKLFF
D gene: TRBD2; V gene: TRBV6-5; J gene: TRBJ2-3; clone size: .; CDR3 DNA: TGTGCCAGCAGAGGACTAGCGGGTAACACAGATACGCAGTATTTT; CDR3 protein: CASRGLAGNTDTQYF
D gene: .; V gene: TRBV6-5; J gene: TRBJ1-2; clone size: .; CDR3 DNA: TGTGCCAGCAGTTACTTTGGGGGGGCATATGGCTACACCTTC; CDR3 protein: CASSYFGGAYGYTF
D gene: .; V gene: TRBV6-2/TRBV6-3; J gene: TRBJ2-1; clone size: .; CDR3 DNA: TGTGCCAGCAGTTACTCATTTGGTTCTAATGAGCAGTTCTTC; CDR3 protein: CASSYSFGSNEQFF
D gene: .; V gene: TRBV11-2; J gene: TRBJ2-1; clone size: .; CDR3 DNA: TGTGCCAGCAGCCCCCTAGGGCGGGCCTACAATGAGCAGTTCTTC; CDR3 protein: CASSPLGRAYNEQFF
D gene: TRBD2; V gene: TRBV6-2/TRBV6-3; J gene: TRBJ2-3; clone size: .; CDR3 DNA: TGTGCCAGCAGTTACTTAGGACTAGCAACTGATACGCAGTATTTT; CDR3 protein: CASSYLGLATDTQYF
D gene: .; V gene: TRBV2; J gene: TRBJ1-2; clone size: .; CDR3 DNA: TGTGCCAGCAGCGGTGACTATGGCTACACCTTC; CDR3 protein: CASSGDYGYTF
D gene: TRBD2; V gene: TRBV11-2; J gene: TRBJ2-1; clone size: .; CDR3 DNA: TGTGCCAGCAGCTTAGATAGCGGGACTCAAGATGAGCAGTTCTTC; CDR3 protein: CASSLDSGTQDEQFF
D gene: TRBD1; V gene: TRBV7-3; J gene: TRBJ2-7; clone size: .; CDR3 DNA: TGTGCCAGCAGCCCCGGGACAGGGTCTTACGAGCAGTACTTC; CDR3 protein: CASSPGTGSYEQYF
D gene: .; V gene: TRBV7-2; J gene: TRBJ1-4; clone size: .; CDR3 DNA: TGTGCCAGCAGCTTAGTTCAGTTCGGCGAAAAACTGTTTTTT; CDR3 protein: CASSLVQFGEKLFF
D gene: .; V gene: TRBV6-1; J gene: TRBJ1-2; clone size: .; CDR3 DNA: TGTGCCAGCAGTGAAGTGGGCGTGAACTATGGCTACACCTTC; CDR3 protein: CASSEVGVNYGYTF
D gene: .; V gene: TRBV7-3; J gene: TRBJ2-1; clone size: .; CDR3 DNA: TGTGCCAGCAGCTTAGGTAGGCAGCCCTACAATGAGCAGTTCTTC; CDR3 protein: CASSLGRQPYNEQFF
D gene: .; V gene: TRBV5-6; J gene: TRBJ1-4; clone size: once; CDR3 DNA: TGTGCCAGCAGCCAAGGAGGCGGGACTTCAACTAATGAAAAACTGTTTTTT; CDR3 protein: CASSQGGGTSTNEKLFF
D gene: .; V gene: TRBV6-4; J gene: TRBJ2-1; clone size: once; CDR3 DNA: TGTGCCAGCAGTGACTCAGAGTACAATGAGCAGTTCTTC; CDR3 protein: CASSDSEYNEQFF
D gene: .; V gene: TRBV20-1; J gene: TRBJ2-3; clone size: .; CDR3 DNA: TGCAGTGCTAGTGCGGACTCCGGTACGCAGTATTTT; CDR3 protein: CSASADSGTQYF
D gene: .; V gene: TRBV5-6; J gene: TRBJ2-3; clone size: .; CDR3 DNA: TGTGCCAGCAGCTTTAGCGGATGGGGAGATACGCAGTATTTT; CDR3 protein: CASSFSGWGDTQYF
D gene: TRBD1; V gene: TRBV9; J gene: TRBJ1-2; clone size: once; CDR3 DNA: TGTGCCAGCAGCCCCAGGACAGGGAATCTCTATGGCTACACCTTC; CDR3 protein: CASSPRTGNLYGYTF
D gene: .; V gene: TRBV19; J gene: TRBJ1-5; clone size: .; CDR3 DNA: TGTGCCAGTAGTATAGTGGGGGGACATCAGCCCCAGCATTTT; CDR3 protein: CASSIVGGHQPQHF
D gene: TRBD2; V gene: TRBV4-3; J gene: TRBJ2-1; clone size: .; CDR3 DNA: TGCGCCAGCAGCCAAGATCGCGCTAGCGGGAGGCCCAATGAGCAGTTCTTC; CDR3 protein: CASSQDRASGRPNEQFF
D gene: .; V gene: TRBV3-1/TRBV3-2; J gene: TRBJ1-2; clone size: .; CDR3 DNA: TGTGCCAGCAGCCTTGCCGGACAACATGGCTACACCTTC; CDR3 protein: CASSLAGQHGYTF
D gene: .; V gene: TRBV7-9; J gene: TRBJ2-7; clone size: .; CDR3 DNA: TGTGCCAGCAGCTTAAGTAACTCAGAAAACGAGCAGTACTTC; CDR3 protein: CASSLSNSENEQYF
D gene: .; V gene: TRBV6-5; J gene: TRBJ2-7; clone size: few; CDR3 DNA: TGTGCCAGCTCCATAGCAAACTCCTACGAGCAGTACTTC; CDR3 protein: CASSIANSYEQYF
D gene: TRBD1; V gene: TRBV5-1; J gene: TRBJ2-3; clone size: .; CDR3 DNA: TGCGCCAGCAGCAAGGGCCCGGGACAGGGATTGGCAGATACGCAGTATTTT; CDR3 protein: CASSKGPGQGLADTQYF